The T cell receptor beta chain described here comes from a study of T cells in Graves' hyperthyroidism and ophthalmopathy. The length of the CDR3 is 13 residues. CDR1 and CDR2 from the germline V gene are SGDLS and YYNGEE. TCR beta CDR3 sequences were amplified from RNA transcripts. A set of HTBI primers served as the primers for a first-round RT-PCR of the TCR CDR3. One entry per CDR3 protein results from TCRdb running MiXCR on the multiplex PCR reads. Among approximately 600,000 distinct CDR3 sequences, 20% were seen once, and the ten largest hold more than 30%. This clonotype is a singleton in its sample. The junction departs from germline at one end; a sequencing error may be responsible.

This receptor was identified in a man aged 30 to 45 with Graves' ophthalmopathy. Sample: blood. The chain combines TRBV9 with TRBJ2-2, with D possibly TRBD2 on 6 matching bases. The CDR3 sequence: CASRGENTGGLFF. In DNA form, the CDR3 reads TGTGCCAGCAGGGGGGAGAACACCGGGGGGCTGTTTTTT.